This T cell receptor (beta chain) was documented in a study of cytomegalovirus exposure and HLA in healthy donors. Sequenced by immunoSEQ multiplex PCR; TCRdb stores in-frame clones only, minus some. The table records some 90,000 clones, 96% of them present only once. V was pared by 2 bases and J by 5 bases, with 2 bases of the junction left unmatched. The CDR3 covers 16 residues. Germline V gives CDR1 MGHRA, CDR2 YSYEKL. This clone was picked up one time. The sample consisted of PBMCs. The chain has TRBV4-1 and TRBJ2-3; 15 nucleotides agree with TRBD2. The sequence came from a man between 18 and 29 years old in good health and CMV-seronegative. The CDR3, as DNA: TGCGCCAGCAGCCAACCGGGACTAGCGGGGGGAGATACGCAGTATTTT. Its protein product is CASSQPGLAGGDTQYF.